The text below deals with one T cell receptor (beta chain). This sample stems from a study of cytomegalovirus exposure and HLA in healthy donors. The PCR had 60 Vbeta and 13 Jbeta primers. Libraries were prepared by immunoSEQ multiplex PCR; TCRdb keeps only in-frame clonotypes and omits some of them. The sample lists more than 65,000 clones, roughly two thirds occurring once. V was clipped by 4 bases and J by 5 bases; unmatched bases: 2. The germline V gene encodes CDR1 SGHRS and CDR2 YFSETQ. The CDR3 extends over 13 amino acids. The chain links TRBV5-1 to TRBJ1-2; TRBD1 matches at 10 bases. The sample taken for sequencing was PBMCs. The clonotype was recovered from a woman in her 50s in good health and CMV-seropositive. The CDR3 DNA sequence: TGCGCCAGCAGCATGGGACAGGGGTATGGCTACACCTTC. It codes for CASSMGQGYGYTF.